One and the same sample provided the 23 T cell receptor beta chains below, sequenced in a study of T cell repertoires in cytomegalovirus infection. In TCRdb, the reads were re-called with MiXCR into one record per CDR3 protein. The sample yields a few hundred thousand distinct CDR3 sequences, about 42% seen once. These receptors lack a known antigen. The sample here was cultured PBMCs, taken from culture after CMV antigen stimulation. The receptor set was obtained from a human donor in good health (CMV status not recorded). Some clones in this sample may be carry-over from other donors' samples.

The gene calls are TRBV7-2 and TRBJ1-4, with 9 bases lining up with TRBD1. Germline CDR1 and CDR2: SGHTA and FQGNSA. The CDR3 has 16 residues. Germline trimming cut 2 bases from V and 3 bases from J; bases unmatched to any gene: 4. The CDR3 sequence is CASSLYRGLANEKLFF. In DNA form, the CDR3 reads TGTGCCAGCAGCTTATACAGGGGGCTGGCTAATGAAAAACTGTTTTTT. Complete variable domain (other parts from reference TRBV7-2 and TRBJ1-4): GAGVSQSPSNKVTEKGKDVELRCDPISGHTALYWYRQSLGQGLEFLIYFQGNSAPDKSGLPSDRFSAERTGGSVSTLTIQRTQQEDSAVYLCASSLYRGLANEKLFFGSGTQLSVL.

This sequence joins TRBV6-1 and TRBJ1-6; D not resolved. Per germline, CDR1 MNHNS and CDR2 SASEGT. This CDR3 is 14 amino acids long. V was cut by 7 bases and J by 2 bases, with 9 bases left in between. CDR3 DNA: TGTGCCAGCACCGAACTTCCCTATAATTCACCCCTCCACTTT. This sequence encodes CASTELPYNSPLHF.

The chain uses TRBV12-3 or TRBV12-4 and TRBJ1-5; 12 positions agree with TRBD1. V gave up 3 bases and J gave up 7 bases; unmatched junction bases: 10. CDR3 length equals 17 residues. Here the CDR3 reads CASSLTGTGGAGQPQHF. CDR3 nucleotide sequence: TGTGCCAGCAGTTTGACCGGGACAGGGGGCGCGGGGCAGCCCCAGCATTTT.

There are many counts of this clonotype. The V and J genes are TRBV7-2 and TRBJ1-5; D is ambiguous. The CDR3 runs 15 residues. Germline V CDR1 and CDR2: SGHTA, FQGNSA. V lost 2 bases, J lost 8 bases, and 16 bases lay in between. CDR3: CASSLYAAGREPQHF. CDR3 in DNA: TGTGCCAGCAGCTTATATGCAGCTGGTCGGGAGCCCCAGCATTTT. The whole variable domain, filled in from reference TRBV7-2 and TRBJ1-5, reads GAGVSQSPSNKVTEKGKDVELRCDPISGHTALYWYRQSLGQGLEFLIYFQGNSAPDKSGLPSDRFSAERTGGSVSTLTIQRTQQEDSAVYLCASSLYAAGREPQHFGDGTRLSIL.

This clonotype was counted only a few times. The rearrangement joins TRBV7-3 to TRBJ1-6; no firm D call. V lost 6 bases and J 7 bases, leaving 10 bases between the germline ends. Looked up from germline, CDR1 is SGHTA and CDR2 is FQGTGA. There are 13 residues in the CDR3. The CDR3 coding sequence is TGTGCCAGCAGACCCAGTCCAAATTCACCCCTCCACTTT. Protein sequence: CASRPSPNSPLHF.

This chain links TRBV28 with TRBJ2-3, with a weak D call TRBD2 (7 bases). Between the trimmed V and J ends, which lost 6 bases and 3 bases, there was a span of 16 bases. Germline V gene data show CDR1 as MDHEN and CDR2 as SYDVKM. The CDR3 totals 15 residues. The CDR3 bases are TGTGCCAGCAGAAAGGGGGGGGCCAGTACAGATACGCAGTATTTT. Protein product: CASRKGGASTDTQYF.

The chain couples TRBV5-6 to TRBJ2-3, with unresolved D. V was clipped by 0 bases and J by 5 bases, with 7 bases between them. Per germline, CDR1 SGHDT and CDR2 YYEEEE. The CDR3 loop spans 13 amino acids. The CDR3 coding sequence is TGTGCCAGCAGCTTGGCCTTTGGAGATACGCAGTATTTT. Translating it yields CASSLAFGDTQYF. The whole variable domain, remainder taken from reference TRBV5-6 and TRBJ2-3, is DAGVTQSPTHLIKTRGQQVTLRCSPKSGHDTVSWYQQALGQGPQFIFQYYEEEERQRGNFPDRFSGHQFPNYSSELNVNALLLGDSALYLCASSLAFGDTQYFGPGTRLTVL.

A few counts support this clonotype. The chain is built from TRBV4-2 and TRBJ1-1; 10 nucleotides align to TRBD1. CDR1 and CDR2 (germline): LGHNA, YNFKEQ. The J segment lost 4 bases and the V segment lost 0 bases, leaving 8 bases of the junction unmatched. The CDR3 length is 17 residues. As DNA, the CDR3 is TGTGCCAGCAGCCAAGATGTGACAGGGGGCTTCGTCACTGAAGCTTTCTTT. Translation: CASSQDVTGGFVTEAFF.

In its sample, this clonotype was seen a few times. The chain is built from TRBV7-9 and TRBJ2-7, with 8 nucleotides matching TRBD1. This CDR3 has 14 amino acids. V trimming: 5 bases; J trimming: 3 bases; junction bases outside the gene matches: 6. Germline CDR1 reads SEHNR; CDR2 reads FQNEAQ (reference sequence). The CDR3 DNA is TGTGCCAGCAGCACTCAGGGGGCCCTCTACGAGCAGTACTTC. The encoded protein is CASSTQGALYEQYF. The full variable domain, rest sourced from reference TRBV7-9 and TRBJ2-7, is DTGVSQNPRHKITKRGQNVTFRCDPISEHNRLYWYRQTLGQGPEFLTYFQNEAQLEKSRLLSDRFSAERPKGSFSTLEIQRTEQGDSAMYLCASSTQGALYEQYFGPGTRLTVT.

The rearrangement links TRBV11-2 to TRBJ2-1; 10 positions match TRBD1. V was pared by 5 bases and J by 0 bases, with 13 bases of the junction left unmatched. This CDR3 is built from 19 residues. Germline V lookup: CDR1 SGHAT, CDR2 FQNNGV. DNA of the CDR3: TGTGCCAGCAGCGTCTTCCGGGACAGGGGCTATAGCTCCTACAATGAGCAGTTCTTC. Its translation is CASSVFRDRGYSSYNEQFF. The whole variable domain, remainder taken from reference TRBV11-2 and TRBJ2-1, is EAGVAQSPRYKIIEKRQSVAFWCNPISGHATLYWYQQILGQGPKLLIQFQNNGVVDDSQLPKDRFSAERLKGVDSTLKIQPAKLEDSAVYLCASSVFRDRGYSSYNEQFFGPGTRLTVL.

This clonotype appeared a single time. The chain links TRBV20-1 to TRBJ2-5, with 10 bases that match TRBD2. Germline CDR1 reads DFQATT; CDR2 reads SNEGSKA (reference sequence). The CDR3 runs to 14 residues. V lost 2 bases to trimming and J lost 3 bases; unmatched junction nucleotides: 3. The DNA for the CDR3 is TGCAGTGCTAGAAAGGGACTAGCGAAAGAGACCCAGTACTTC. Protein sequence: CSARKGLAKETQYF.

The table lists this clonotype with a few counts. DNA for the CDR3: TGTGCCAGCAGCTTAGCTTGGAGCTCTGGAAACACCATATATTTT. Amino acid sequence: CASSLAWSSGNTIYF. This chain joins TRBV7-2 and TRBJ1-3; D unresolved. Germline lookup yields CDR1 SGHTA and CDR2 FQGNSA. CDR3 size: 15 residues. Trimming took off 0 bases at V and 0 bases at J, with 6 bases between the two ends.

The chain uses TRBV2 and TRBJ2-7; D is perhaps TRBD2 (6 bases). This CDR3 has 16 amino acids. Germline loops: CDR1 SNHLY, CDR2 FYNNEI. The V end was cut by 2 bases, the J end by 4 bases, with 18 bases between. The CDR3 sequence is CASSERETAVGYEQYF. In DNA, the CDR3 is TGTGCCAGCAGTGAACGGGAGACAGCCGTGGGTTACGAGCAGTACTTC. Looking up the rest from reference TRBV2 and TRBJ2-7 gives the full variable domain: EPEVTQTPSHQVTQMGQEVILRCVPISNHLYFYWYRQILGQKVEFLVSFYNNEISEKSEIFDDQFSVERPDGSNFTLKIRSTKLEDSAMYFCASSERETAVGYEQYFGPGTRLTVT.

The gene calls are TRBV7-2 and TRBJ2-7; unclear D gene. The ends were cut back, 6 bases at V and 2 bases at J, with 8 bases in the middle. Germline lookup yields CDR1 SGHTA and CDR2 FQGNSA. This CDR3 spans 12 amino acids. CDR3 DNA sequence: TGTGCCAGCAGGGTAGGCCCCTACGAGCAGTACTTC. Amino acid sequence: CASRVGPYEQYF.

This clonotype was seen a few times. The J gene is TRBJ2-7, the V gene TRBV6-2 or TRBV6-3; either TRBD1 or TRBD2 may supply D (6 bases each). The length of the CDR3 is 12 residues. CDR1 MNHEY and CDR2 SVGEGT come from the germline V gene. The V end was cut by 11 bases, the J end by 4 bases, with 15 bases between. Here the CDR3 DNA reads TGTGCCGGGGGGCTAGCGCCTTACGAGCAGTACTTC. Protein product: CAGGLAPYEQYF.

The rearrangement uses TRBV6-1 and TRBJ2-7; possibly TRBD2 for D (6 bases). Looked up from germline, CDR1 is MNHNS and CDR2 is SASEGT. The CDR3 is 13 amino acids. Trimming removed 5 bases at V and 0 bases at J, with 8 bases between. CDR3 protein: CASSRTTSYEQYF. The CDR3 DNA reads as TGTGCCAGCAGTCGGACTACCTCCTACGAGCAGTACTTC.

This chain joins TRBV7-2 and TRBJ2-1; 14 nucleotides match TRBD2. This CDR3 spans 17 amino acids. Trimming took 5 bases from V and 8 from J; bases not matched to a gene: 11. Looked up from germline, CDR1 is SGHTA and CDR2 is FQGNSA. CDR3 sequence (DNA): TGTGCCAGCAGCAAGGGGACTAGCGGGAGTTTTATGGATGAGCAGTTCTTC. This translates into CASSKGTSGSFMDEQFF.

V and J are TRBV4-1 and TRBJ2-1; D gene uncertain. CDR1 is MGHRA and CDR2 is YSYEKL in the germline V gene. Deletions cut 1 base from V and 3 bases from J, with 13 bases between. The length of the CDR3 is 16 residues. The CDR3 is CASSQGTQGFYNEQFF. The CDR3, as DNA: TGCGCCAGCAGCCAAGGTACCCAAGGGTTCTACAATGAGCAGTTCTTC.

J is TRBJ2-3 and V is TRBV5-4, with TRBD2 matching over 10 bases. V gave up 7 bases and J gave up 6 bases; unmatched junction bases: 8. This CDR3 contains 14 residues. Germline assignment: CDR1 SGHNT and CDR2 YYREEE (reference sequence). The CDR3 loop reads CASLLAGDRDTQYF. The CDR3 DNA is TGTGCCAGCCTCCTAGCGGGGGACAGGGATACGCAGTATTTT.

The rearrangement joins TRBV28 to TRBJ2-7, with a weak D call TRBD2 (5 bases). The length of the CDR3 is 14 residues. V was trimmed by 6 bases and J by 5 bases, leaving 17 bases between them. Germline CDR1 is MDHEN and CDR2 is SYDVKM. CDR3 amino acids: CASRVGARVHEQYF. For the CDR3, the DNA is TGTGCCAGCAGGGTGGGAGCAAGGGTTCACGAGCAGTACTTC.

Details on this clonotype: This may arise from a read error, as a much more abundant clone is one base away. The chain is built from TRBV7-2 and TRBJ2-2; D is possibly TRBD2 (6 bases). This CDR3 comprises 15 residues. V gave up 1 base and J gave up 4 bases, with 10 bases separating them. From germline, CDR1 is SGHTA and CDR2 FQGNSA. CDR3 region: CASSLGRRATGELFF. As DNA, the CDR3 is TGTGCCAGCAGCTTAGGCCGGAGGGCCACCGGGGAGCTGTTTTTT.

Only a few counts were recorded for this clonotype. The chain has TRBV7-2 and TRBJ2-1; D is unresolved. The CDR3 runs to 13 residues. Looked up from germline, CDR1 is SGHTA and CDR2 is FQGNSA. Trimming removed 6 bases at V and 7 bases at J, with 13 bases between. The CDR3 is CASSLGRVNEQFF. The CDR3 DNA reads TGTGCCAGCAGTCTCGGTAGGGTTAATGAGCAGTTCTTC.

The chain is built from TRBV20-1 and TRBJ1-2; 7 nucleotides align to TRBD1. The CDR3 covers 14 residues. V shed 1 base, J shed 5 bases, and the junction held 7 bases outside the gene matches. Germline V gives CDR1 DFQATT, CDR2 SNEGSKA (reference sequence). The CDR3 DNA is TGCAGTGCTAGAGTTGAGACAGGGAGGTATGGCTACACCTTC. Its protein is CSARVETGRYGYTF.